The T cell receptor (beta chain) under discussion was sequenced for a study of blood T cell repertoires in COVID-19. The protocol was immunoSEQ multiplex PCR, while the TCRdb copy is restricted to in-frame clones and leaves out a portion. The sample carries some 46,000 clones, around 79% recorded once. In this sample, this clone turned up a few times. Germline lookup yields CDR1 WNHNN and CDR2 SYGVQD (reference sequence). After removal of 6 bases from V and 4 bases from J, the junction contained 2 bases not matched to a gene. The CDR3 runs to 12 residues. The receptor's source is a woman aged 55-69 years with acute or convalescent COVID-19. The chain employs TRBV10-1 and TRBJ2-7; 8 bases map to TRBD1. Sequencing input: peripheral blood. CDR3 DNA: TGCGCCAGCAGAGGACAGGGATACGAGCAGTACTTC. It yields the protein CASRGQGYEQYF.